Listed below are T cell receptor beta chains from one sample, sequenced in a study of OX40 agonist ivuxolimab in advanced cancers. TCRdb keeps only in-frame clones here, not all; method: immunoSEQ multiplex PCR. The sample yields some 41,000 clones, more than 75% seen once. The sequenced sample was CD4+ or CD8+ T cells sorted from blood, obtained in a trial of the OX40 agonist ivuxolimab. These receptors originate from an adult with an advanced solid tumor such as melanoma, head and neck, liver or kidney cancer. The CDR3 runs from the conserved cysteine through the conserved F or W. Fields, in order: CDR3 length, J gene, clone size, V gene, D gene, CDR3 protein, CDR3 DNA. A D gene is named only where the DNA matches it firmly. Some rows mark clone size as missing; the rest say once, few, many or name a class of expanded clone.

length: 15
J: TRBJ1-2
size: -
V: TRBV27
D: -
CDR3: CASSLAPSLNYGYTF
DNA: TGTGCCAGCAGTTTAGCACCCAGCCTTAACTATGGCTACACCTTC

length: 16
J: TRBJ1-4
size: -
V: TRBV6-1
D: -
CDR3: CASSEFGQATNEKLFF
DNA: TGTGCCAGCAGTGAATTCGGTCAAGCAACTAATGAAAAACTGTTTTTT

length: 18
J: TRBJ1-3
size: -
V: TRBV9
D: TRBD1
CDR3: CASSVTPGQGVPGNTIYF
DNA: TGTGCCAGCAGCGTGACCCCGGGACAGGGGGTCCCTGGAAACACCATATATTTT

length: 17
J: TRBJ1-2
size: -
V: TRBV9
D: TRBD1
CDR3: CASSFGQAGSSNYGYTF
DNA: TGTGCCAGCAGCTTCGGACAGGCTGGATCCTCTAACTATGGCTACACCTTC

length: 16
J: TRBJ2-7
size: -
V: TRBV12-5
D: TRBD1
CDR3: CASGLPAGTGYYEQYF
DNA: TGTGCTAGTGGTCTACCCGCCGGGACAGGCTACTACGAGCAGTACTTC

length: 12
J: TRBJ2-7
size: -
V: TRBV5-1
D: -
CDR3: CASSADVYEQYF
DNA: TGCGCCAGCAGCGCCGACGTCTACGAGCAGTACTTC

length: 17
J: TRBJ2-6
size: -
V: TRBV7-2
D: TRBD2
CDR3: CASNPVGGRSGANVLTF
DNA: TGTGCCAGCAACCCAGTGGGAGGGCGCTCTGGGGCCAACGTCCTGACTTTC

length: 13
J: TRBJ1-2
size: -
V: TRBV19
D: -
CDR3: CASTPGADYGYTF
DNA: TGTGCCAGTACCCCCGGGGCCGACTATGGCTACACCTTC

length: 15
J: TRBJ1-3
size: -
V: TRBV5-4
D: -
CDR3: CASSLQGSSGNTIYF
DNA: TGTGCCAGCAGCTTGCAGGGTTCCTCTGGAAACACCATATATTTT

length: 16
J: TRBJ2-7
size: -
V: TRBV9
D: TRBD1
CDR3: CASSETGAAPSYEQYF
DNA: TGTGCCAGCAGCGAAACAGGGGCCGCACCCTCCTACGAGCAGTACTTC

length: 17
J: TRBJ1-5
size: -
V: TRBV5-8
D: TRBD1
CDR3: CASSPLLGQGGSEPQHF
DNA: TGTGCCAGCAGCCCACTTTTGGGACAGGGGGGATCGGAGCCCCAGCATTTT

length: 13
J: TRBJ2-7
size: once
V: TRBV12-5
D: -
CDR3: CASGSPIEYEQYF
DNA: TGTGCTAGTGGTTCACCAATAGAATACGAGCAGTACTTC

length: 16
J: TRBJ2-7
size: -
V: TRBV4-3
D: -
CDR3: CASSRRRGITGYEQYF
DNA: TGCGCCAGCAGCCGCCGTCGAGGGATAACTGGGTACGAGCAGTACTTC

length: 14
J: TRBJ1-1
size: -
V: TRBV7-9
D: -
CDR3: CASSPVGRDTEAFF
DNA: TGTGCCAGCAGCCCGGTTGGTCGGGACACTGAAGCTTTCTTT

length: 14
J: TRBJ2-7
size: -
V: TRBV19
D: TRBD1
CDR3: CASSRGTELYEQYF
DNA: TGTGCCAGTAGTAGGGGGACAGAGCTTTACGAGCAGTACTTC

length: 11
J: TRBJ1-6
size: -
V: TRBV25-1
D: -
CDR3: CASGDAGSLHF
DNA: TGTGCCAGCGGAGACGCGGGTTCCCTCCACTTT

length: 16
J: TRBJ2-7
size: -
V: TRBV9
D: TRBD2
CDR3: CASSVGSGTRDYEQYF
DNA: TGTGCCAGCAGCGTAGGGTCAGGGACTAGAGACTACGAGCAGTACTTC

length: 17
J: TRBJ2-1
size: -
V: TRBV27
D: -
CDR3: CASSFGPAGPIYNGQFF
DNA: TGTGCCAGCAGTTTTGGCCCTGCGGGACCCATCTACAATGGGCAGTTCTTC

length: 13
J: TRBJ1-1
size: -
V: TRBV10-2
D: -
CDR3: CASSVVMNTEAFF
DNA: TGCGCCAGCAGTGTGGTCATGAACACTGAAGCTTTCTTT

length: 12
J: TRBJ1-5
size: -
V: TRBV6-1
D: -
CDR3: CASSRGDQPQHF
DNA: TGTGCCAGCAGTAGGGGCGATCAGCCCCAGCATTTT

length: 18
J: TRBJ2-5
size: -
V: TRBV7-6
D: TRBD2
CDR3: CASSLARAGGPLGETQYF
DNA: TGTGCCAGCAGCTTAGCGCGAGCGGGAGGGCCTCTTGGAGAGACCCAGTACTTC

length: 17
J: TRBJ1-5
size: -
V: TRBV28
D: -
CDR3: CASSLEPRGRENQPQHF
DNA: TGTGCCAGCAGTTTAGAGCCTAGGGGCAGGGAAAATCAGCCCCAGCATTTT

length: 13
J: TRBJ1-4
size: -
V: TRBV6-5
D: -
CDR3: CASSPGGSEKLFF
DNA: TGTGCCAGCAGCCCCGGGGGGAGTGAAAAACTGTTTTTT

length: 14
J: TRBJ2-3
size: -
V: TRBV7-8
D: -
CDR3: CASTRGPNTDTQYF
DNA: TGTGCCAGCACCCGGGGGCCCAACACAGATACGCAGTATTTT

length: 15
J: TRBJ2-7
size: -
V: TRBV7-8
D: TRBD2
CDR3: CASSLEGLAAYEQYF
DNA: TGTGCCAGCAGCTTGGAGGGACTAGCGGCGTACGAGCAGTACTTC

length: 16
J: TRBJ2-2
size: -
V: TRBV10-3
D: TRBD2
CDR3: CAISERLAGNTGELFF
DNA: TGTGCCATCAGTGAAAGGTTAGCGGGGAACACCGGGGAGCTGTTTTTT

length: 14
J: TRBJ1-3
size: -
V: TRBV19
D: -
CDR3: CASSPSDTGNTIYF
DNA: TGTGCCAGTAGTCCATCCGATACTGGAAACACCATATATTTT

length: 13
J: TRBJ2-3
size: -
V: TRBV30
D: TRBD1
CDR3: CAYSGTGPSTQYF
DNA: TGTGCCTACTCCGGGACAGGGCCTTCTACGCAGTATTTT

length: 15
J: TRBJ1-1
size: -
V: TRBV10-3
D: -
CDR3: CAISGADTLNTEAFF
DNA: TGTGCCATCAGTGGCGCGGACACCCTGAACACTGAAGCTTTCTTT

length: 16
J: TRBJ2-7
size: few
V: TRBV4-3
D: TRBD1
CDR3: CASSQEEGAGSYEQYF
DNA: TGCGCCAGCAGCCAAGAAGAGGGGGCGGGCTCCTACGAGCAGTACTTC

length: 17
J: TRBJ1-1
size: -
V: TRBV15
D: -
CDR3: CATSSHPFFRENTEAFF
DNA: TGTGCCACCAGCAGCCACCCTTTTTTCCGCGAGAACACTGAAGCTTTCTTT

length: 12
J: TRBJ2-1
size: -
V: TRBV7-9
D: -
CDR3: CASTPEIRGQFF
DNA: TGTGCCAGCACCCCCGAGATCAGGGGGCAGTTCTTC

length: 14
J: TRBJ2-7
size: -
V: TRBV27
D: -
CDR3: CASSLSGVSYEQYF
DNA: TGTGCCAGCAGTTTATCGGGGGTATCCTACGAGCAGTACTTC